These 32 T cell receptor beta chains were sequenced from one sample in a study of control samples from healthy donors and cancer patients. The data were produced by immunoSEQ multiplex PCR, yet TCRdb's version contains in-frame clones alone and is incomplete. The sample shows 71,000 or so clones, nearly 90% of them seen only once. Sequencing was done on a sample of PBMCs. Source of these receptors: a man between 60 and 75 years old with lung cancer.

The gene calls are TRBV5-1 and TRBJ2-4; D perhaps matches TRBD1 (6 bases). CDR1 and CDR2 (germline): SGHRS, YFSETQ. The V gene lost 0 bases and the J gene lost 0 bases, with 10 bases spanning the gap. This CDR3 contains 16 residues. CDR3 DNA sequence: TGCGCCAGCAGCTTGGCAGGGGCTGGAGCCAAAAACATTCAGTACTTC. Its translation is CASSLAGAGAKNIQYF.

CDR3 DNA sequence: TGTGCCAGCAGGTGGACTGGGTCACACACTGAAGCTTTCTTT. Protein: CASRWTGSHTEAFF. This chain uses TRBV6-5 with TRBJ1-1; D not resolved. Deletions cut 6 bases from V and 3 bases from J, with 14 bases between. This CDR3 has 14 amino acids. CDR1 is MNHEY, CDR2 SVGAGI, per germline.

The CDR3 here is CASSSQGTQYF. CDR3 sequence (DNA): TGTGCCAGCAGCTCACAGGGAACGCAGTATTTT. V is TRBV7-9 and J is TRBJ2-3; TRBD1 is a possible D gene (6 bases). CDR3 length: 11 amino acids. V lost 4 bases and J 9 bases, leaving 8 bases between the germline ends. Germline values: CDR1 SEHNR, CDR2 FQNEAQ (reference sequence).

The CDR3 reads CASSWTRDRADTQYF. CDR3 DNA: TGTGCCAGCAGTTGGACCCGGGACAGGGCAGATACGCAGTATTTT. The V call is TRBV6-4, the J call TRBJ2-3; 9 positions match TRBD1. The junction had 7 bases not matched to a gene; V was cut back by 5 bases and J by 4 bases. CDR3 size: 15 residues. CDR1 MRHNA and CDR2 SNTAGT come from the germline V gene.

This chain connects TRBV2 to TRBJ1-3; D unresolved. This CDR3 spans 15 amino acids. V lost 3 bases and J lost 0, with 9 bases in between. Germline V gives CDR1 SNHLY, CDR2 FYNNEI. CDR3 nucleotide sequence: TGTGCCAGCAGTGACAGCCCGATCTCTGGAAACACCATATATTTT. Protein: CASSDSPISGNTIYF. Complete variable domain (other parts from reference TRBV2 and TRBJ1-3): EPEVTQTPSHQVTQMGQEVILRCVPISNHLYFYWYRQILGQKVEFLVSFYNNEISEKSEIFDDQFSVERPDGSNFTLKIRSTKLEDSAMYFCASSDSPISGNTIYFGEGSWLTVV.

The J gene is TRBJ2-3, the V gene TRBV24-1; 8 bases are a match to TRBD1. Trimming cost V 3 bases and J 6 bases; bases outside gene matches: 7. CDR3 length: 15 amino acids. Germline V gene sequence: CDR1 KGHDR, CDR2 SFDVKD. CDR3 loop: CATSDGRGPGDTQYF. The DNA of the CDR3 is TGTGCCACCAGTGATGGCAGGGGGCCCGGGGATACGCAGTATTTT.

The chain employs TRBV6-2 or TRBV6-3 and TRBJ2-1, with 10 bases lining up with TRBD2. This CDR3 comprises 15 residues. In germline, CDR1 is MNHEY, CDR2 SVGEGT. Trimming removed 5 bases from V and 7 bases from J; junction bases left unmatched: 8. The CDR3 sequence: CASSPERGGLNEQFF. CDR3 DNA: TGTGCCAGCAGTCCAGAGCGGGGGGGCTTGAATGAGCAGTTCTTC.

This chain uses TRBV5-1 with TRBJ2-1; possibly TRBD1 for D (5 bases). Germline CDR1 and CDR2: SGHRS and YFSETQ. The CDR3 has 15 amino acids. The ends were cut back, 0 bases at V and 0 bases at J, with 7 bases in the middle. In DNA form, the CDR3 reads TGCGCCAGCAGCTTGGACAGGATCTCCTACAATGAGCAGTTCTTC. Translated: CASSLDRISYNEQFF.

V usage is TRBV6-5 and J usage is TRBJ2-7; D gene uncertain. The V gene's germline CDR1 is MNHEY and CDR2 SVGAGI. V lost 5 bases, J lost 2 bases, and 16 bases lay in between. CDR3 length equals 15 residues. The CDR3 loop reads CASSKNLDAPYEQYF. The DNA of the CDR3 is TGTGCCAGCAGTAAGAATTTGGACGCGCCCTACGAGCAGTACTTC.

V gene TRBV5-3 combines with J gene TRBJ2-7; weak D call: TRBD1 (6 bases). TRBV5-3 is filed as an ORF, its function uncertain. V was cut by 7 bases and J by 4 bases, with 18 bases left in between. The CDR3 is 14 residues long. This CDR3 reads CARGTYREGYEQYV. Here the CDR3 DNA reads TGTGCCAGAGGAACTTACAGGGAAGGTTACGAGCAGTACGTC.

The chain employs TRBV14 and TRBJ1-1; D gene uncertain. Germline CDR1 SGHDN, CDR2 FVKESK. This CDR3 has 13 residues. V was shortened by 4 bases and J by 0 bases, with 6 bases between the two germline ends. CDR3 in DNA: TGTGCCAGCAGCCTCGGATTGAACACTGAAGCTTTCTTT. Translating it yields CASSLGLNTEAFF.

The DNA of the CDR3 is TGTGCTAGTGGTCCGATGGGGCAGGCCTTCGATACGCAGTATTTT. It translates to CASGPMGQAFDTQYF. The rearrangement uses TRBV12-5 and TRBJ2-3; perhaps TRBD1 as D (5 bases). Trimming removed 5 bases at V and 6 bases at J, with 18 bases between. CDR1 is LGHNT and CDR2 is FRNRAP in the germline V gene. This CDR3 spans 15 amino acids.

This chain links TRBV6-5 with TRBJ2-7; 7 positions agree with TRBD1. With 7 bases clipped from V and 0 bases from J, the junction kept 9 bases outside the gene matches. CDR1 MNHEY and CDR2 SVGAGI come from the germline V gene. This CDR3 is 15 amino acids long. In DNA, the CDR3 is TGTGCCAGCAACAGGGGCCAGGGGAGCTCCTACGAGCAGTACGTC. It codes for CASNRGQGSSYEQYV.

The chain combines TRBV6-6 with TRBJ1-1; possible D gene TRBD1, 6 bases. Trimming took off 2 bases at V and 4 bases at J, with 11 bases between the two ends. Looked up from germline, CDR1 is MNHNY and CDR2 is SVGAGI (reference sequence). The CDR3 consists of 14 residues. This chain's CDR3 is CASSYTTGSTEAFF. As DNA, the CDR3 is TGTGCCAGCAGTTACACCACAGGGTCCACTGAAGCTTTCTTT.

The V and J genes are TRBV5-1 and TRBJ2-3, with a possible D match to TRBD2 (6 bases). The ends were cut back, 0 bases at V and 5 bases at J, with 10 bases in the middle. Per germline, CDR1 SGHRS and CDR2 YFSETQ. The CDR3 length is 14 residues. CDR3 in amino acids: CASSLGQAGDTQYF. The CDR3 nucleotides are TGCGCCAGCAGCTTGGGTCAAGCGGGAGATACGCAGTATTTT. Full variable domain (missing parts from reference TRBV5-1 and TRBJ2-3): KAGVTQTPRYLIKTRGQQVTLSCSPISGHRSVSWYQQTPGQGLQFLFEYFSETQRNKGNFPGRFSGRQFSNSRSEMNVSTLELGDSALYLCASSLGQAGDTQYFGPGTRLTVL.

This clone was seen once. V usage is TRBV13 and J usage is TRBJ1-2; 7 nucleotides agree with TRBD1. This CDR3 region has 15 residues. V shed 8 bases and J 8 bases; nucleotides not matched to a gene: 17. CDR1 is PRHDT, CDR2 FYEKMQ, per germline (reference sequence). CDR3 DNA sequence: TGTGCCAGCCTTGACAGGGACGGTACTATCGGGGGCTACACCTTC. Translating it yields CASLDRDGTIGGYTF.

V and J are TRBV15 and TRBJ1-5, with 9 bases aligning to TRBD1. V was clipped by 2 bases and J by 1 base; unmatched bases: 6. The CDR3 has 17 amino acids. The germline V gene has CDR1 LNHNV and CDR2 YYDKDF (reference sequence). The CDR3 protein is CATSRSLTGGSNQPQHF. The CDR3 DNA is TGTGCCACCAGCAGAAGCTTGACAGGGGGAAGCAATCAGCCCCAGCATTTT.

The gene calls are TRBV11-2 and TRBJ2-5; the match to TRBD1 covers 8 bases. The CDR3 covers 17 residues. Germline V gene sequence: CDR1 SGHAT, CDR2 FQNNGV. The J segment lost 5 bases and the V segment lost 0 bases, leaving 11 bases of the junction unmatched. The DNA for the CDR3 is TGTGCCAGCAGCTTAGATCTAATGAACAGGGGGAAGGAGACCCAGTACTTC. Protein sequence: CASSLDLMNRGKETQYF.

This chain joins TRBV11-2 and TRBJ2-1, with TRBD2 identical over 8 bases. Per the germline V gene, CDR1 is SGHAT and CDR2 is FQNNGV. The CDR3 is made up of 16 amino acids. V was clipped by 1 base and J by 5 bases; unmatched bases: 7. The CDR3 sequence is CASSLVTGGVNNEQFF. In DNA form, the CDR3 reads TGTGCCAGCAGCTTAGTTACGGGGGGGGTGAACAATGAGCAGTTCTTC.

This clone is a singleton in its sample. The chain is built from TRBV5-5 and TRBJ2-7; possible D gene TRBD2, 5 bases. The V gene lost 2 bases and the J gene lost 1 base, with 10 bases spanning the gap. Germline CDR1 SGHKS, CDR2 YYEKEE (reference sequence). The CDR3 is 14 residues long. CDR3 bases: TGTGCCAGCAGCTTAGGACTCGGGTCCTACGAGCAGTACGTC. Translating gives CASSLGLGSYEQYV.

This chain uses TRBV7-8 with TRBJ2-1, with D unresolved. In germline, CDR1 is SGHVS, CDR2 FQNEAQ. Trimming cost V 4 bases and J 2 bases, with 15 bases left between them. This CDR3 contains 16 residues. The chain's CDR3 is CASSSQVLNTYNEQFF. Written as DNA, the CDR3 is TGTGCCAGCAGCTCCCAGGTGCTCAATACCTACAATGAGCAGTTCTTC.

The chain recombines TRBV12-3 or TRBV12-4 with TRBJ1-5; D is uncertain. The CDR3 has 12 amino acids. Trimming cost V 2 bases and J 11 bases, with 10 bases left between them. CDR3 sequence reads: CASSLIPLAQHF. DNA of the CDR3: TGTGCCAGCAGTTTAATCCCATTGGCCCAGCATTTT.

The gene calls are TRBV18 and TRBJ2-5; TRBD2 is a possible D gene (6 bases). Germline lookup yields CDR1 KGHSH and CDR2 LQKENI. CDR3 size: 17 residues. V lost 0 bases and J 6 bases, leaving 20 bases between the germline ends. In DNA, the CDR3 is TGTGCCAGCTCACCACCGGAGGGAGCTCGGGGGTTCAAGACCCAGTACTTC. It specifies CASSPPEGARGFKTQYF.

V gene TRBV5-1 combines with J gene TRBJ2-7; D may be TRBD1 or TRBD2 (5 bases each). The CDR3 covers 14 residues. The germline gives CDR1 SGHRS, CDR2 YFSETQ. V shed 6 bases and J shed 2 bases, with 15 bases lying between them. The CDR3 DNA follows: TGCGCCAGCAACCTGGGACCGGATACCTACGAGCAGTACTTC. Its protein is CASNLGPDTYEQYF.

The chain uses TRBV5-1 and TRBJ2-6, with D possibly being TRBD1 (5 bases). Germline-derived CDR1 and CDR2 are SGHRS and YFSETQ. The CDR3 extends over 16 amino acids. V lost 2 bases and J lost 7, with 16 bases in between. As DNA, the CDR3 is TGCGCCAGCAGCTTACCAGACAGTCCCCCCGCCAACGTCCTGACTTTC. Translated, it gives CASSLPDSPPANVLTF.

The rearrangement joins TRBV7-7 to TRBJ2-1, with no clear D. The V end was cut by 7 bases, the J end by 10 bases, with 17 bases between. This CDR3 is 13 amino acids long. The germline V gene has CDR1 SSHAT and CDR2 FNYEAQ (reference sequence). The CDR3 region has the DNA TGTGCCAGCATCCCTTTTTCCAGTCAGGAGCAGTTCTTC. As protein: CASIPFSSQEQFF.

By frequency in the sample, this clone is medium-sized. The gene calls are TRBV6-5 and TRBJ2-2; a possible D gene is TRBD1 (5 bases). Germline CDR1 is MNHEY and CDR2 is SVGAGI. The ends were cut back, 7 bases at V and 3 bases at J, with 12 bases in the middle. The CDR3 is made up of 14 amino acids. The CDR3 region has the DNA TGTGCCAGCAACCAGGACACTTACACCGGGGAGCTGTTTTTT. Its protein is CASNQDTYTGELFF.

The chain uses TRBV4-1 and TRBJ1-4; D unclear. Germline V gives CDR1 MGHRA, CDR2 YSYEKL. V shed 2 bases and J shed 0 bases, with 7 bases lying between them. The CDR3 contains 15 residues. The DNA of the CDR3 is TGCGCCAGCAGCCAACGAAGATCAACTAATGAAAAACTGTTTTTT. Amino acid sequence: CASSQRRSTNEKLFF.

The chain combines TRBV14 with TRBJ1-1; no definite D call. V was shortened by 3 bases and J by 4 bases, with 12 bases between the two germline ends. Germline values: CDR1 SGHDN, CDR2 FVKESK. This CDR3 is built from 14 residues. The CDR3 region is CASSQGSGSTEAFF. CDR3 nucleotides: TGTGCCAGCAGCCAGGGAAGTGGGAGCACTGAAGCTTTCTTT. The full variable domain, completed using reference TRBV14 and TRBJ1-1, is EAGVTQFPSHSVIEKGQTVTLRCDPISGHDNLYWYRRVMGKEIKFLLHFVKESKQDESGMPNNRFLAERTGGTYSTLKVQPAELEDSGVYFCASSQGSGSTEAFFGQGTRLTVV.

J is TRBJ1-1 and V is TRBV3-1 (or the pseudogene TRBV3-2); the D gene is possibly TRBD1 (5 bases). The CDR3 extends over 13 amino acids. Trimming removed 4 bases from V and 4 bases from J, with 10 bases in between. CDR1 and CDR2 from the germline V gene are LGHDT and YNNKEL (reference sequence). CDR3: CASSRQRATEAFF. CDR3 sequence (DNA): TGTGCCAGCAGCCGACAGAGAGCCACTGAAGCTTTCTTT.

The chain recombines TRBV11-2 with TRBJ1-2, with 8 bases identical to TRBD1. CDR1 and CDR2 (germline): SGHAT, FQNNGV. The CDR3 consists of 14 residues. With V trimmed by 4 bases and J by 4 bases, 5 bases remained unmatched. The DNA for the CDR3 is TGTGCCAGCAGCTCGACAGGGGTTCGCTATGGCTACACCTTC. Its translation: CASSSTGVRYGYTF. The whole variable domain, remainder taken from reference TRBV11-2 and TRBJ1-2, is EAGVAQSPRYKIIEKRQSVAFWCNPISGHATLYWYQQILGQGPKLLIQFQNNGVVDDSQLPKDRFSAERLKGVDSTLKIQPAKLEDSAVYLCASSSTGVRYGYTFGSGTRLTVV.

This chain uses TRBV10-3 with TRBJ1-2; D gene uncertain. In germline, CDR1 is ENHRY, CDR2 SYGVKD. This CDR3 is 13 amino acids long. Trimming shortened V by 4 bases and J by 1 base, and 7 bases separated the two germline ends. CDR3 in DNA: TGTGCCATCAGTGGGGAGGTTAACTATGGCTACACCTTC. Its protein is CAISGEVNYGYTF.